These 2 T cell receptor beta chains came from one sample sequenced in a study of blood T cell repertoires in COVID-19. Produced via immunoSEQ multiplex PCR; TCRdb's table is partial and in-frame only. This sample has about 130,000 clones, with roughly 87% found just once. The sample was PBMCs or T cells enriched from blood (not recorded which). These receptors all stem from a man aged 30 to 39 who had recovered from COVID-19.

This chain connects TRBV9 to TRBJ1-2; D uncertain. Trimming cost V 0 bases and J 8 bases, with 14 bases left between them. The CDR3 extends over 14 amino acids. CDR1 is SGDLS and CDR2 is YYNGEE in the germline V gene. The CDR3 spells CASSVATEVDGYTF. The CDR3 coding sequence is TGTGCCAGCAGCGTAGCCACGGAGGTCGACGGCTACACCTTC.

The chain couples TRBV3-1 (or the pseudogene TRBV3-2) to TRBJ2-2, with TRBD2 identical over 9 bases. Germline CDR1 reads LGHDT; CDR2 reads YNNKEL (reference sequence). CDR3 length: 16 amino acids. The junction had 7 bases not matched to a gene; V was cut back by 3 bases and J by 5 bases. The CDR3 here is CASSHVSGGPTGELFF. CDR3 DNA: TGTGCCAGCAGCCATGTTAGCGGGGGACCGACCGGGGAGCTGTTTTTT.